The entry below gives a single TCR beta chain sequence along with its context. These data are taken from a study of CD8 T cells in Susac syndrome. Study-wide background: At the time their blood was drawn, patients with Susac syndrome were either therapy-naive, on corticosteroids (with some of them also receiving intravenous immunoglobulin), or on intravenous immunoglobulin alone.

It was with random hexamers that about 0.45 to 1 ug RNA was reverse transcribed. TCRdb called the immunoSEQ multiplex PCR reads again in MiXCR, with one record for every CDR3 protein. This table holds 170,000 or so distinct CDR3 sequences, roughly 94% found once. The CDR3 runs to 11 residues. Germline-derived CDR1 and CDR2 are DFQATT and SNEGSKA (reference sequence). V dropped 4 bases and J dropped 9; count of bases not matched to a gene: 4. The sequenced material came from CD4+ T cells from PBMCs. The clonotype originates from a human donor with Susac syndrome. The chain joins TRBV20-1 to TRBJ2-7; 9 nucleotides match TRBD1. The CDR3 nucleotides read TGCAGTGCTATACGACAGGGGGTGCAGTACTTC. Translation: CSAIRQGVQYF.